These 9 T cell receptor beta chains were all obtained from the same sample, sequenced in a study of cytomegalovirus exposure and HLA in healthy donors. Primers for the PCR totalled 60 Vbeta and 13 Jbeta. Only in-frame clones appear in the TCRdb table, and some are missing; sequencing was by immunoSEQ multiplex PCR. This sample has about 190,000 clones; about 13% occur once, and the top ten carry 7.8%. The sample comprised PBMCs. These receptors all stem from a man between 45 and 60 years old in good health and CMV-seropositive.

The chain joins TRBV11-3 to TRBJ2-5; 8 bases match TRBD1. Germline values: CDR1 SGHNT, CDR2 YENEEA. V lost 5 bases and J lost 5; bases outside the gene matches: 4. The CDR3 extends over 13 amino acids. The CDR3 spells CASSHRGRETQYF. DNA of the CDR3: TGTGCCAGCAGCCACAGGGGGAGGGAGACCCAGTACTTC.

This clone occurred a few times. The CDR3: CASSPGQGASPLHF. The CDR3 DNA is TGTGCCAGCAGCCCCGGACAGGGCGCCTCACCCCTCCACTTT. The V gene is TRBV6-6, the J gene TRBJ1-6, with 8 bases matching TRBD1. CDR3 length: 14 residues. The germline gives CDR1 MNHNY, CDR2 SVGAGI (reference sequence). The V segment lost 6 bases and the J segment 10 bases; nucleotides outside the gene matches: 8.

This clone occurred once. The chain joins TRBV18 to TRBJ1-1; 8 bases are shared with TRBD1. CDR3 size: 16 residues. CDR1 is KGHSH and CDR2 is LQKENI in the germline V gene. Germline trimming cut 3 bases from V and 0 bases from J; bases unmatched to any gene: 6. The CDR3 loop is CASSPEPTGVNTEAFF. The CDR3 DNA follows: TGTGCCAGCTCACCCGAACCGACAGGGGTGAACACTGAAGCTTTCTTT.

The V gene is TRBV7-2, the J gene TRBJ2-2; D possibly corresponds to TRBD1 (5 bases). This CDR3 is built from 15 residues. Germline V CDR1 and CDR2: SGHTA, FQGNSA. V shed 1 base and J shed 8 bases, with 14 bases lying between them. For the CDR3, the DNA is TGTGCCAGCAGCTTAGGGGCAGGGTGGTCAGGGGAGCTGTTTTTT. Residues: CASSLGAGWSGELFF. Full variable domain (remainder filled in from reference TRBV7-2 and TRBJ2-2): GAGVSQSPSNKVTEKGKDVELRCDPISGHTALYWYRQSLGQGLEFLIYFQGNSAPDKSGLPSDRFSAERTGGSVSTLTIQRTQQEDSAVYLCASSLGAGWSGELFFGEGSRLTVL.

The chain combines TRBV10-3 with TRBJ2-7, with D possibly matching TRBD2 (6 bases). The CDR3 covers 14 residues. Germline V CDR1 and CDR2: ENHRY, SYGVKD. V was cut by 0 bases and J by 0 bases, with 6 bases left in between. CDR3 coding DNA: TGTGCCATCAGTGAGTCGCGGGACTCCTACGAGCAGTACTTC. The encoded protein is CAISESRDSYEQYF.

This clone was counted a few times. The chain couples TRBV5-1 to TRBJ1-6; D possibly corresponds to TRBD1 (6 bases). Trimming pared 0 bases from V and 7 bases from J, leaving 11 bases between. The CDR3 consists of 15 residues. The germline CDR1 and CDR2 sequences are SGHRS and YFSETQ. CDR3 bases: TGCGCCAGCAGCTTGGCGCAGGGGCGGAATTCACCCCTCCACTTT. Its translation is CASSLAQGRNSPLHF.

The chain joins TRBV5-1 to TRBJ2-5; TRBD1 might be the D (5 bases). V gave up 2 bases and J gave up 5 bases, with 13 bases separating them. The CDR3 consists of 14 residues. Germline V gives CDR1 SGHRS, CDR2 YFSETQ. Written as DNA, the CDR3 is TGCGCCAGCAGCTTTGGGCAGGGAAGGGAGACCCAGTACTTC. Translation gives CASSFGQGRETQYF. Combining the CDR3 with reference TRBV5-1 and TRBJ2-5 gives the whole variable domain KAGVTQTPRYLIKTRGQQVTLSCSPISGHRSVSWYQQTPGQGLQFLFEYFSETQRNKGNFPGRFSGRQFSNSRSEMNVSTLELGDSALYLCASSFGQGRETQYFGPGTRLLVL.

There are a few counts of this clone. The chain uses TRBV5-4 and TRBJ1-3, with D possibly being TRBD1 (6 bases). Looked up from germline, CDR1 is SGHNT and CDR2 is YYREEE (reference sequence). CDR3 size: 15 residues. Trimming stripped 6 bases from V and 2 bases from J, with 15 bases between. The chain's CDR3 is CASKEGGIAGNTIYF. DNA for the CDR3: TGTGCCAGCAAGGAAGGGGGTATAGCTGGAAACACCATATATTTT.

This clone was seen only a few times. V gene TRBV2 combines with J gene TRBJ2-7; 9 nucleotides agree with TRBD2. CDR1 is SNHLY and CDR2 is FYNNEI in the germline V gene. V gave up 7 bases and J gave up 2 bases; unmatched junction bases: 3. The CDR3 length is 13 residues. CDR3 bases: TGTGCCAGCACCAGCGGGGGGACCTACGAGCAGTACTTC. Its translation: CASTSGGTYEQYF.